This T cell receptor (beta chain) was captured in a study of blood T cell repertoires in COVID-19. This clone was observed once. In the original processing: Reference gene primer amplification yielded estimated nucleated cell counts. Data came from immunoSEQ multiplex PCR; TCRdb stores just in-frame clones and leaves some out. Clonal size and the V and J genes are those of that table, whereas D and trimming came from the DNA. The data contain a few hundred thousand clones, around 85% of them singletons. What was sequenced was PBMCs or T cells enriched from blood (not recorded which). The clonotype comes from a man in his forties who had recovered from COVID-19.

CDR3 amino acids: CASSLQDRGAEAFF. The CDR3 DNA reads as TGTGCCAGCTCACTACAGGACAGGGGTGCTGAAGCTTTCTTT. The chain combines TRBV18 with TRBJ1-1; 9 positions match TRBD1. The CDR3 has 14 residues. The V and J ends lost 4 bases and 6 bases, in that order; junction bases with no gene match: 6. CDR1 and CDR2 (germline): KGHSH, LQKENI.